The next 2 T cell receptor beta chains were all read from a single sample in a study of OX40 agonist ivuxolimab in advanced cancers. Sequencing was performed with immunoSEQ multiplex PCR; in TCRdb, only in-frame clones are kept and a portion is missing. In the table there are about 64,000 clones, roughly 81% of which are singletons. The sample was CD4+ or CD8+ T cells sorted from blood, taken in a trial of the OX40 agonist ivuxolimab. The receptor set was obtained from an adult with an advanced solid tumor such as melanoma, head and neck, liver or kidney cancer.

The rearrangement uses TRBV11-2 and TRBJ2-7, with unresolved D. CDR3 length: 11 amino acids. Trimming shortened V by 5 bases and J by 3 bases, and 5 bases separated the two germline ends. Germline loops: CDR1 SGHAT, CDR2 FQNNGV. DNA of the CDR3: TGTGCCAGCAGCCTCATCTACGAGCAGTACTTC. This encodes CASSLIYEQYF.

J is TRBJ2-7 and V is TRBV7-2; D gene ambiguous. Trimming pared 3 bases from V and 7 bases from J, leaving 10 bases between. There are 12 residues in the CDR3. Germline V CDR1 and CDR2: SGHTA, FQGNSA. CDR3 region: CASSFIQREQYF. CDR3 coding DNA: TGTGCCAGCAGCTTCATACAGCGAGAGCAGTACTTC.